The source of this T cell receptor (beta chain) is a study of PD-L1 blockade in urothelial cancer. Overall study: Median blood clonality was roughly 0.072, with about 81,000 unique TCRs.

Only in-frame clones appear in the TCRdb table, and some are missing; sequencing was by immunoSEQ multiplex PCR. The sample has around 110,000 clones, more than 85% seen once. As to time point: peripheral blood 6 weeks after treatment start. There are 15 residues in the CDR3. The V gene's germline CDR1 is SGHDT and CDR2 YYEEEE. Trimming took off 4 bases at V and 3 bases at J, with 17 bases between the two ends. The source is a man aged 55 to 70 with urothelial cancer. The chain has TRBV5-6 and TRBJ2-7, with D maybe TRBD1 (5 bases). The material sequenced was PBMCs, taken around atezolizumab (anti-PD-L1) treatment. The CDR3 loop reads CASSRGRARVYEQYF. In DNA form, the CDR3 reads TGTGCCAGCAGCCGAGGTCGGGCCAGGGTCTACGAGCAGTACTTC.